This T cell receptor beta chain was identified in a study of shared clonotypes between healthy human individuals (dated by TCRdb to 2018 to 2020). Notes on the research overall: The cohort comprised two women and three men aged 18 to 49 years. Between about 0.85 and 10 billion PBMCs per donor were obtained by leukapheresis. To estimate repertoire size and how much clonotype sharing occurs between individuals, the study deeply sequenced the blood TCR repertoires of five or six healthy adults. Different laboratories and diverse techniques were used to prepare libraries and sequence TCR repertoires, to increase sequencing depth and limit assay-specific biases. For each donor, three plates each were used for CD4 naive and CD4 memory, two plates were used for CD8 naive, and one plate was used for CD8 memory.

V was cut back by 2 bases and J by 0 bases, leaving a gap of 16 bases between them. From its cysteine to its phenylalanine, the CDR3 spans 17 amino acids. Only CDR3 DNA remains: 51 bases, in frame from the first base. Points on this clone: Its antigen is unknown. Base qualities were left out, and no much larger clone turns up one base away.

TCR CDR3 regions were amplified from genomic DNA by multiplex PCR using the deep immunoSEQ assay. Extracted genomic DNA from each cell subset was distributed evenly across all wells of several immunoSEQ 96-well plates, and each plate was treated as a replicate. For sorted subsets, 200 to 250 ng of genomic DNA, equivalent to 25,000 to 35,000 T cell genomes, went into each replicate PCR. Purified libraries were quantified with a Qubit 3.0 fluorometer, sized on a Bioanalyzer 2100, and re-quantified with the KAPA Library Quantification kit. Every immunoSEQ 96-well plate was sequenced on a dedicated single-read 150-cycle Illumina NextSeq 550 flow cell. On the study's bioinformatics: Because the immunoSEQ output held only junctional sequences and lacked quality scores, the filtering could not match the filtering applied to full-length reads. To assign V/J genes and CDR3, sequences were annotated against IMGT germline references using PyIR, a Python wrapper for IgBLAST v1.9. Reads with weak V/J assignments (E-value above 1e-6), missing CDR3, stop codons, out-of-frame junctions, or ambiguous translated residues were removed. A V3J clonotype was defined by an identical inferred V gene, J gene, and CDR3 amino acid sequence. To compute the percentage overlap between repertoires, the number of shared unique clonotypes was divided by the size of the smaller repertoire. Repertoire richness was assessed with RTK rarefaction, the Chao1 estimator, and Recon v2.1 estimates of unobserved clonotypes. For all TCRbeta clonotypes obtained by the gDNA method from several donors, generation probabilities were computed with OLGA. TCRdb carries this immuneACCESS record with in-frame sequences only. Its versions omit some clonotypes, under half of them owing to an unresolved V gene in the studies checked, with the rest unexplained. From that table come the V and J calls and clone size; the DNA was used to work out D and trimming. This sample has roughly 680,000 clones in its table, and 72% of those were observed once. The ten largest clones capture under 2% of the sample.

Donors were healthy HIV-negative adults with no recently reported acute infections or vaccinations. Only Caucasian adults living in Nashville, Tennessee, USA were represented among the donors. CD4+ T cells were enriched by magnetic negative selection; naive cells were then positively selected on CD45RA, and the negative fraction formed the memory subset. After blood collection by leukapheresis, PBMCs were isolated using Ficoll-Histopaque density gradient centrifugation and then cryopreserved in the vapor phase of liquid nitrogen. Analytical flow cytometry was used to check the purity and quantity of every magnetically sorted T cell population. Genomic DNA was isolated from each sorted fraction and quantified by UV absorbance on a Nanodrop 2000c. Results the study describes overall, beyond this receptor: The small number of donors limited the genetic and exposure-history diversity represented. Sharing across several donors was observed for around 5% of naive CD4, less than 4% of naive CD8, over 2% of memory CD4, and around 0.4% of memory CD8 clonotypes. Compared with non-shared clonotypes, clonotypes shared by all four sorted-subset donors had higher generation probabilities. Only blood was sampled, and tissue TCR repertoires likely differ from those in blood. Rarefaction of sorted-subset datasets indicated incomplete sequencing despite the large sequencing depth. Naive subsets generally had larger estimated clonotype richness than memory subsets did. Pairwise subsampling led to the expectation that sequencing depth would affect the degree of clonotype sharing among donors.

This receptor was taken from a woman aged 25 to 39 in good health. Sample: memory CD4+ T cells sorted from blood. The cell subset or site label on this specimen signifies: CD45RA-negative fraction. The V gene is TRBV23-1 and the J gene is TRBJ1-1, with no confident D gene call. TRBV23-1 is assigned to the ORF class and has an uncertain function. DNA sequence: TGCGCCAGCAGTCAACAGGACGGAGGAAGAATGAACACTGAAGCTTTCTTT. Translated, this gives CASSQQDGGRMNTEAFF.